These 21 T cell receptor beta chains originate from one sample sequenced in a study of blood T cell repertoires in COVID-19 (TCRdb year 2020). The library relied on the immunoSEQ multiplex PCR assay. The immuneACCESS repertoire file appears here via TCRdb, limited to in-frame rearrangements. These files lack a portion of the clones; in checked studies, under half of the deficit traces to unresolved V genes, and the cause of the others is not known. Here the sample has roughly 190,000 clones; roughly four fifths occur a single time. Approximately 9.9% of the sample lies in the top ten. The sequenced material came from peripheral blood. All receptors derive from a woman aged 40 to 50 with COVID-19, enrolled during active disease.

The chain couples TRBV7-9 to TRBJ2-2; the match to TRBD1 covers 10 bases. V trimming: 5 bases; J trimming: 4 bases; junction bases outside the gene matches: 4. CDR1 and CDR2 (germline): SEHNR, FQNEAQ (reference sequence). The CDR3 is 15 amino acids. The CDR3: CASSKGTGVTGELFF. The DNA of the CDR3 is TGTGCCAGCAGCAAAGGGACAGGGGTCACCGGGGAGCTGTTTTTT.

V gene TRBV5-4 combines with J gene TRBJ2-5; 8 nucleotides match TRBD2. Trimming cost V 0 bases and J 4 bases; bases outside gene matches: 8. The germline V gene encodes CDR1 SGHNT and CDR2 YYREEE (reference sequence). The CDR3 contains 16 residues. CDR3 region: CASSLGGTSSAETQYF. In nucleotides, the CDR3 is TGTGCCAGCAGCTTGGGGGGGACTAGTTCCGCAGAGACCCAGTACTTC.

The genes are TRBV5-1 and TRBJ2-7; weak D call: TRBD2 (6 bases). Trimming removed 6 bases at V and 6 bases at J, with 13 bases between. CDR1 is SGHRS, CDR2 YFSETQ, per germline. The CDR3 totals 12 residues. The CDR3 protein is CASTLTGAEQYF. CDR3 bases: TGCGCCAGCACCCTCACGGGAGCCGAGCAGTACTTC.

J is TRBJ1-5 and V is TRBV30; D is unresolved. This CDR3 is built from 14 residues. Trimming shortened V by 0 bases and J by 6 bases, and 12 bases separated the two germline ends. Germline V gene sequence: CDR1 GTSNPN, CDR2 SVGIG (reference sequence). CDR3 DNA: TGTGCCTGGAGTGTACTTGGTACCGGTCAGCCCCAGCATTTT. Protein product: CAWSVLGTGQPQHF.

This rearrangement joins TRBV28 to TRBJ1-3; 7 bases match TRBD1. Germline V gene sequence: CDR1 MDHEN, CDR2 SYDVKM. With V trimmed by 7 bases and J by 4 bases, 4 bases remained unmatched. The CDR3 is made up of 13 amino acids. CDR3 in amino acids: CASKTGNGNTIYF. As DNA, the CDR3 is TGTGCCAGCAAGACAGGGAACGGAAACACCATATATTTT.

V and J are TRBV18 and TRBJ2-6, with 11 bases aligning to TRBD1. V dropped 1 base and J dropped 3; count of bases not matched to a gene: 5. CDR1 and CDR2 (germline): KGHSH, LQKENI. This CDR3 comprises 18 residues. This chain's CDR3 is CASSPRDRGSIGANVLTF. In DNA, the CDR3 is TGTGCCAGCTCACCACGGGACAGGGGGAGCATTGGGGCCAACGTCCTGACTTTC.

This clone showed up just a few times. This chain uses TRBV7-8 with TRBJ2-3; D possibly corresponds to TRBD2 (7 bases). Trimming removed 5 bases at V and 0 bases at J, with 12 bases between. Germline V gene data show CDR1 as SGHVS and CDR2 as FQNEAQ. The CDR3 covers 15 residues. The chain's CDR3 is CASSLRGLSTDTQYF. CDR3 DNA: TGTGCCAGCAGCCTGCGGGGGCTAAGCACAGATACGCAGTATTTT.

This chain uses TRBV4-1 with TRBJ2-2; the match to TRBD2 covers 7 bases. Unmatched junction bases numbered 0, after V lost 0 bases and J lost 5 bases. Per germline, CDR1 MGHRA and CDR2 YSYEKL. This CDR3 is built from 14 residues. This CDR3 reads CASSQELATGELFF. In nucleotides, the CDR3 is TGCGCCAGCAGCCAAGAACTAGCGACCGGGGAGCTGTTTTTT.

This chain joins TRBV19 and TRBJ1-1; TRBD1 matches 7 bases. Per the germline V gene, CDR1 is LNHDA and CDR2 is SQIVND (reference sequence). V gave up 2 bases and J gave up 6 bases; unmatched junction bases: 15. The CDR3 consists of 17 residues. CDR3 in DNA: TGTGCCAGTAGTATATTGGCCCCCGCAGGGGGAGGTGCTGAAGCTTTCTTT. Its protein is CASSILAPAGGGAEAFF.

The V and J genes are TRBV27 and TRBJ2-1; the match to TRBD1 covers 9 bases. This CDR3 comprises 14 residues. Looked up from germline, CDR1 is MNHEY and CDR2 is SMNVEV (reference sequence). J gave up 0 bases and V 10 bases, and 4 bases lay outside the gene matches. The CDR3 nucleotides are TGTGCCACGGGGACAGGGAACTCCTACAATGAGCAGTTCTTC. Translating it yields CATGTGNSYNEQFF.

The CDR3 loop reads CASSLGRGQGGLSCTF. For the CDR3, the DNA is TGTGCCAGCAGCTTGGGCCGGGGACAGGGGGGACTATCCTGCACCTTC. This chain uses TRBV5-8 with TRBJ1-2; 11 bases are a match to TRBD1. J gave up 13 bases and V 0 bases, and 14 bases lay outside the gene matches. Per the germline V gene, CDR1 is SGHTS and CDR2 is YDEGEE. The CDR3 length is 16 residues.

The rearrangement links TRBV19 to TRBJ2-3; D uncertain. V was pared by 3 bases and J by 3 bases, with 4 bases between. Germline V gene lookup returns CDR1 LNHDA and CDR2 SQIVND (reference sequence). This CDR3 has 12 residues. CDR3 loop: CASSMSTDTQYF. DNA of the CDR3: TGTGCCAGTAGTATGAGTACAGATACGCAGTATTTT. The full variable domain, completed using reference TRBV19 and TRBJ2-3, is DGGITQSPKYLFRKEGQNVTLSCEQNLNHDAMYWYRQDPGQGLRLIYYSQIVNDFQKGDIAEGYSVSREKKESFPLTVTSAQKNPTAFYLCASSMSTDTQYFGPGTRLTVL.

The CDR3 loop is CASSSEASTRGRNEQFF. CDR3 DNA: TGTGCCAGCAGCTCGGAGGCCTCCACTCGGGGGAGGAATGAGCAGTTCTTC. The J gene is TRBJ2-1, the V gene TRBV7-6; a weak D match, TRBD2 (6 bases). In germline, CDR1 is SGHVS, CDR2 FNYEAQ. V lost 4 bases and J 7 bases, leaving 23 bases between the germline ends. The CDR3 consists of 17 residues.

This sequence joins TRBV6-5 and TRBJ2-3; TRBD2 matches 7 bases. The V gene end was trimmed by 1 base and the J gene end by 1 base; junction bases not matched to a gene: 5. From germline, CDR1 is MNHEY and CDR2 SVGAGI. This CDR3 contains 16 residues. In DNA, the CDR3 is TGTGCCAGCAGTTACTTTCCCGCGGGAGGCACAGATACGCAGTATTTT. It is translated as CASSYFPAGGTDTQYF.

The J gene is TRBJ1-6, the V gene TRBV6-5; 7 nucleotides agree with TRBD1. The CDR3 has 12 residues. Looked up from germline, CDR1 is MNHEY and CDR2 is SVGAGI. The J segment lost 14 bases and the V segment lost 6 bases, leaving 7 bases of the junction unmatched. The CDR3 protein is CASREDRLTLHF. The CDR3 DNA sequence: TGTGCCAGCAGGGAGGACAGGTTGACCCTCCACTTT.

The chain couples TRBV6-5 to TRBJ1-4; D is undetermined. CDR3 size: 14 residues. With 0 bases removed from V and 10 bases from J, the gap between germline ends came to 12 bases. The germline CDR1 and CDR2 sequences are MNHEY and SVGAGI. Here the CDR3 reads CASSYSSDFLKLFF. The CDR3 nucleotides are TGTGCCAGCAGTTACTCGAGTGACTTTCTAAAACTGTTTTTT.

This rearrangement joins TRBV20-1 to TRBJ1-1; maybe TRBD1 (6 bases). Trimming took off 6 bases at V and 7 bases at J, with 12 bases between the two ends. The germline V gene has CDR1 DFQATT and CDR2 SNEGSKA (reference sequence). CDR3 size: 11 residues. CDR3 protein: CSAGGAYEAFF. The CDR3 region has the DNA TGCAGTGCCGGGGGGGCCTATGAAGCTTTCTTT.

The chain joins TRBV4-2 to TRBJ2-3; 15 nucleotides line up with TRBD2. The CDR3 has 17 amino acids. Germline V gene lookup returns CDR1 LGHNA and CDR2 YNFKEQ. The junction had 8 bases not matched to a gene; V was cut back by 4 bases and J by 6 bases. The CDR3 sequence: CASSLGLAGGFTDTQYF. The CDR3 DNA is TGTGCCAGCAGCCTGGGACTAGCGGGAGGTTTTACGGATACGCAGTATTTT.

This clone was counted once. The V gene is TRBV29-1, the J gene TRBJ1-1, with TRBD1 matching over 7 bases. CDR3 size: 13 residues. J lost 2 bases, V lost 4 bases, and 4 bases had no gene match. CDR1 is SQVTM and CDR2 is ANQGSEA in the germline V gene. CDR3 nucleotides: TGCAGCGTTGGGGGGGACAGTAACACTGAAGCTTTCTTT. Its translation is CSVGGDSNTEAFF.

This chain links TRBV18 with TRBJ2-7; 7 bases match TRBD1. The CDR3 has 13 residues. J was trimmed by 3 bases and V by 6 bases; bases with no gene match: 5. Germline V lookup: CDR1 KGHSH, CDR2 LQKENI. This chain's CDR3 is CASSRDSFYEQYV. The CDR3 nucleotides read TGTGCCAGCTCCAGGGACAGCTTCTACGAGCAGTACGTC.

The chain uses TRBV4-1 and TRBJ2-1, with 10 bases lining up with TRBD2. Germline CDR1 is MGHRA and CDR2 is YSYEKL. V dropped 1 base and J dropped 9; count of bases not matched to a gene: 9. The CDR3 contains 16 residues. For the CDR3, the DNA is TGCGCCAGCAGCCAAGGATTGGCACTAGCGGGGATTGAGCAGTTCTTC. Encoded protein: CASSQGLALAGIEQFF.